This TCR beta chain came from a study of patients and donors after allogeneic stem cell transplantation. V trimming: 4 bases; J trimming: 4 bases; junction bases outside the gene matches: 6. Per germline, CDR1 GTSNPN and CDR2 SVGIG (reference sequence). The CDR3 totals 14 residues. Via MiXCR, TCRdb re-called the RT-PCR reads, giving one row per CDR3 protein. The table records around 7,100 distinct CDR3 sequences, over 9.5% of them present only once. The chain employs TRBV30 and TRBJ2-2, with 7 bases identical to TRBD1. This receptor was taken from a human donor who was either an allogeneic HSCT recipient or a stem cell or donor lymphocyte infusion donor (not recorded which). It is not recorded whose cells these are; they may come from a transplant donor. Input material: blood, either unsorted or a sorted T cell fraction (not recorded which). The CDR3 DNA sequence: TGTGCCTGGAATAAGGGGGCGGGCACCGGGGAGCTGTTTTTT. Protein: CAWNKGAGTGELFF.